This T cell receptor (beta chain) is drawn from a study of CD8+CD57+ T cells in acquired aplastic anemia. In the study overall: Average DNA yield from sorted CD4+ and CD8+ cells was about 3 ug. Whole-study results and caveats: Patients and controls were not found to differ significantly in CD8+ Simpson's diversity. Patients shared just under 30 CD8+ CDR3 sequences with controls.

Only patients with CD8+CD57+ cell expansion on flow cytometry were chosen for sequencing. Severe acquired aplastic anemia was diagnosed in all patients. Genomic DNA provided the template from which TCR beta VDJ and CDR3 profiles were obtained. TCRdb used MiXCR to reprocess the reads, holding one entry per CDR3 protein. The sample lists 260,000 or so distinct CDR3 sequences, around 45% occurring once. This CDR3 contains 15 residues. Germline CDR1 SEHNR, CDR2 FQNEAQ (reference sequence). Between the trimmed V and J ends, which lost 2 bases and 2 bases, there was a span of 9 bases. Many counts were recorded for this clonotype. As yet, its antigen is unknown.

The source of this sequence is a human donor with aplastic anemia. Source material: sorted CD4+, CD8+, or CD8+CD57+ T cells (not recorded which) from PBMCs. The rearrangement joins TRBV7-9 to TRBJ1-4, with a possible D match to TRBD1 (5 bases). The CDR3 nucleotides read TGTGCCAGCAGCTTAAACCGGGACACTAATGAAAAACTGTTTTTT. This sequence encodes CASSLNRDTNEKLFF. Full variable domain (missing parts from reference TRBV7-9 and TRBJ1-4): DTGVSQNPRHKITKRGQNVTFRCDPISEHNRLYWYRQTLGQGPEFLTYFQNEAQLEKSRLLSDRFSAERPKGSFSTLEIQRTEQGDSAMYLCASSLNRDTNEKLFFGSGTQLSVL.